This T cell receptor beta chain derives from a study of T cell responses to AZD1222 COVID-19 vaccine. Study outcomes and limitations: The study identified only 6 or 7 AZD1222 recipients as seropositive at baseline.

Libraries were prepared by immunoSEQ multiplex PCR; TCRdb keeps only in-frame clonotypes and omits some of them. The sample lists about 130,000 clones, approximately 90% occurring once. Comment on this clone: Its antigen is unknown.

V trimming: 3 bases; J trimming: 4 bases; junction bases outside the gene matches: 5. Looked up from germline, CDR1 is MNHEY and CDR2 is SMNVEV (reference sequence). This CDR3 has 14 amino acids. The sequencing used peripheral blood, collected 28 days after the second AZD1222 dose. The chain recombines TRBV27 with TRBJ1-2; 7 bases align to TRBD1. The TCR originated in an adult who received the AZD1222 COVID-19 vaccine. The CDR3 nucleotides are TGTGCCAGCAGTTTGAAAGGGGGCGCCTATGGCTACACCTTC. This codes for CASSLKGGAYGYTF.